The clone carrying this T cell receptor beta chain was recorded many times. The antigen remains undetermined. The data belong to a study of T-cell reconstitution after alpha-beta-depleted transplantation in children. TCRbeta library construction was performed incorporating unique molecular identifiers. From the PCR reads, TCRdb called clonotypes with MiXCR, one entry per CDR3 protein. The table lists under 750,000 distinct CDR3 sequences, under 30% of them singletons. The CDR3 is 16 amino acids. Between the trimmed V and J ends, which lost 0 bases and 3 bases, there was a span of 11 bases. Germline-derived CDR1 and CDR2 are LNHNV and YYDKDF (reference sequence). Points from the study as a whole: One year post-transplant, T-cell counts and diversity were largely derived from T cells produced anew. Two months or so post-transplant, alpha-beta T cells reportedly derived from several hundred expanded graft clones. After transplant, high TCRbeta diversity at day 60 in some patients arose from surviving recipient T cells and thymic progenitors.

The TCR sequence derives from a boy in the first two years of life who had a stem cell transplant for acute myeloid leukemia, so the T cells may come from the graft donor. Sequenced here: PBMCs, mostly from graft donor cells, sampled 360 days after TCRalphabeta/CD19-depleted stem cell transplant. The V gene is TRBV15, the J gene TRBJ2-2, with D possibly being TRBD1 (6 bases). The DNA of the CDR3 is TGTGCCACCAGCAGAGATCTGACAGGTCACACCGGGGAGCTGTTTTTT. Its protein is CATSRDLTGHTGELFF. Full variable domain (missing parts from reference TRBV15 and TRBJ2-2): DAMVIQNPRYQVTQFGKPVTLSCSQTLNHNVMYWYQQKSSQAPKLLFHYYDKDFNNEADTPDNFQSRRPNTSFCFLDIRSPGLGDTAMYLCATSRDLTGHTGELFFGEGSRLTVL.